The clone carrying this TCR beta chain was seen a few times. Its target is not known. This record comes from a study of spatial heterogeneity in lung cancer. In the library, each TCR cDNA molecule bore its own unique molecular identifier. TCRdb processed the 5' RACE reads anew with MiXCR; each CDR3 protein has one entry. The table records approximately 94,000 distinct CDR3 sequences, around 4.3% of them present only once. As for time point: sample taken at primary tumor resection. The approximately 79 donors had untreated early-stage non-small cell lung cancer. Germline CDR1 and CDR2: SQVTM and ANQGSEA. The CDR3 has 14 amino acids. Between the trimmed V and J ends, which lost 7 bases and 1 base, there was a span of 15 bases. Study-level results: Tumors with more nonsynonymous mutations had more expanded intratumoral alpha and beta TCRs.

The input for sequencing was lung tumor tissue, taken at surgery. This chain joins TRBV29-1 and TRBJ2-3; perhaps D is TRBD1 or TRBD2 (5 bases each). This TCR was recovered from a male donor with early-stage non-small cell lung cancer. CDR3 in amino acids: CSAEWGSGTDTQYF. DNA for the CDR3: TGCAGCGCCGAATGGGGGTCTGGCACAGATACGCAGTATTTT.